These 13 T cell receptor beta chains came from one sample sequenced in a study of blood T cell repertoires in COVID-19. TCRdb keeps only in-frame clones here, not all; method: immunoSEQ multiplex PCR. The sample yields around 170,000 clones, approximately 85% seen once. Sample: PBMCs or T cells enriched from blood (not recorded which). The receptors originated from a woman younger than 35 who had recovered from COVID-19.

The V and J genes are TRBV5-1 and TRBJ2-2; 8 bases fit TRBD2. Germline trimming cut 4 bases from V and 3 bases from J; bases unmatched to any gene: 8. Germline CDR1 and CDR2: SGHRS and YFSETQ. The CDR3 loop spans 16 amino acids. The chain's CDR3 is CASSLLAVVDTGELFF. The CDR3 bases are TGCGCCAGCAGCCTACTAGCGGTGGTGGACACCGGGGAGCTGTTTTTT. Full variable domain (missing parts from reference TRBV5-1 and TRBJ2-2): KAGVTQTPRYLIKTRGQQVTLSCSPISGHRSVSWYQQTPGQGLQFLFEYFSETQRNKGNFPGRFSGRQFSNSRSEMNVSTLELGDSALYLCASSLLAVVDTGELFFGEGSRLTVL.

This sequence joins TRBV5-1 and TRBJ1-6; maybe TRBD1 (6 bases). The CDR3 has 16 residues. Trimming shortened V by 4 bases and J by 7 bases, and 18 bases separated the two germline ends. Germline CDR1 reads SGHRS; CDR2 reads YFSETQ. This chain's CDR3 is CASSNTPGHWNSPLHF. Written as DNA, the CDR3 is TGCGCCAGCAGCAATACCCCGGGACACTGGAATTCACCCCTCCACTTT.

The chain couples TRBV27 to TRBJ2-7; D perhaps matches TRBD1 (6 bases). The V end lost 7 bases, the J end lost 5 bases, and 18 bases lay between the germline ends. Germline V gives CDR1 MNHEY, CDR2 SMNVEV (reference sequence). The CDR3 is made up of 14 amino acids. The CDR3 sequence is CASNTKRGSHEQYF. In DNA, the CDR3 is TGTGCCAGCAACACCAAAAGGGGGTCCCACGAGCAGTACTTC.

This rearrangement joins TRBV5-6 to TRBJ2-5, with D perhaps TRBD2 (6 bases). Per germline, CDR1 SGHDT and CDR2 YYEEEE. The CDR3 runs to 13 residues. The V and J ends lost 4 bases and 5 bases respectively, with 12 bases between them. The CDR3 DNA sequence: TGTGCCAGCAGCCGGGAGCAGAGGGAGACCCAGTACTTC. Protein: CASSREQRETQYF.

This chain joins TRBV19 and TRBJ1-1; a weak D match, TRBD1 (6 bases). The CDR3 spans 13 residues. The V end was cut by 7 bases, the J end by 5 bases, with 14 bases between. Germline V lookup: CDR1 LNHDA, CDR2 SQIVND (reference sequence). The CDR3 DNA reads TGTGCCAGTAATCCCCAGGGGAGAACTGAAGCTTTCTTT. Translated, it gives CASNPQGRTEAFF.

The rearrangement uses TRBV18 and TRBJ1-1; 8 bases align to TRBD1. After removal of 3 bases from V and 4 bases from J, the junction contained 4 bases not matched to a gene. CDR3 size: 14 residues. Germline values: CDR1 KGHSH, CDR2 LQKENI. The CDR3 region is CASSPGQGLTEAFF. The DNA for the CDR3 is TGTGCCAGCTCACCTGGACAGGGCCTCACTGAAGCTTTCTTT.

The chain couples TRBV29-1 to TRBJ2-7; 8 positions match TRBD1. The V and J ends lost 4 bases and 0 bases, in that order; junction bases with no gene match: 2. Germline CDR1 reads SQVTM; CDR2 reads ANQGSEA. CDR3 size: 13 residues. The CDR3 is CSVGTGSSYEQYF. CDR3 nucleotide sequence: TGCAGCGTTGGGACAGGGAGCTCCTACGAGCAGTACTTC.

V and J are TRBV6-1 and TRBJ2-7; 7 nucleotides match TRBD1. The germline CDR1 and CDR2 sequences are MNHNS and SASEGT. Losses at the gene ends were 7 bases for V and 3 bases for J; bases not matched to a gene: 6. The CDR3 contains 13 residues. CDR3: CASTGDRYYEQYF. The CDR3 DNA is TGTGCCAGCACCGGGGACAGATACTACGAGCAGTACTTC.

The chain combines TRBV6-4 with TRBJ1-4, with 8 nucleotides matching TRBD1. The CDR3 totals 15 residues. Looked up from germline, CDR1 is MRHNA and CDR2 is SNTAGT. J lost 0 bases, V lost 3 bases, and 0 bases had no gene match. This CDR3 is CASSEQGATNEKLFF. In DNA form, the CDR3 reads TGTGCCAGCAGTGAACAGGGGGCAACTAATGAAAAACTGTTTTTT.

V usage is TRBV5-6 and J usage is TRBJ1-1; the D gene is possibly TRBD1 (5 bases). The CDR3 covers 14 residues. Trimming cost V 2 bases and J 5 bases, with 13 bases left between them. Germline V gives CDR1 SGHDT, CDR2 YYEEEE. CDR3 sequence: CASSFPDRLTEAFF. In DNA, the CDR3 is TGTGCCAGCAGCTTCCCAGACAGATTGACTGAAGCTTTCTTT.

In nucleotides, the CDR3 is TGTGCCAGCAGTGAGTTTTATCTGGGCAATTCACCCCTCCACTTT. Its translation is CASSEFYLGNSPLHF. J is TRBJ1-6 and V is TRBV6-1; D uncertain. The V end lost 3 bases, the J end lost 7 bases, and 13 bases lay between the germline ends. CDR1 is MNHNS, CDR2 SASEGT, per germline. The CDR3 has 15 amino acids.

The chain has TRBV3-1 (or the pseudogene TRBV3-2) and TRBJ2-7, with TRBD1 matching over 8 bases. Looked up from germline, CDR1 is LGHDT and CDR2 is YNNKEL (reference sequence). CDR3 length: 16 residues. With V trimmed by 5 bases and J by 0 bases, 9 bases remained unmatched. As DNA, the CDR3 is TGTGCCAGCAGCTTAACCGGGACAGGCGTCTCCTACGAGCAGTACTTC. Its translation: CASSLTGTGVSYEQYF.

This chain uses TRBV11-2 with TRBJ1-2; 11 bases map to TRBD1. The V segment lost 0 bases and the J segment 8 bases; nucleotides outside the gene matches: 2. From germline, CDR1 is SGHAT and CDR2 FQNNGV. There are 14 residues in the CDR3. The CDR3 bases are TGTGCCAGCAGCTTAGACGGGACAGGGGGAGGCTACACCTTC. As protein: CASSLDGTGGGYTF.